The source of this T cell receptor (beta chain) is a study of blood T cells in healthy people across ages. Study as a whole: Per two T cells, template switching captured roughly one barcoded beta molecule.

The authors ran a second PCR of about 7 to 11 cycles using a sample-barcoded 5' primer and a J-beta primer mix. Each CDR3 protein is one row after TCRdb ran MiXCR on the 5' RACE reads. The top ten hold under 30% of the sample, which has about 580,000 distinct CDR3 sequences, around half seen once. The CDR3 runs to 13 residues. Trimming left V 6 bases short and J 8 bases short, with 14 bases between. The specimen was blood. The gene calls are TRBV12-3 or TRBV12-4 and TRBJ2-1; D uncertain. This clonotype was sampled from a man at least 80 years old in good health. In nucleotides, the CDR3 is TGTGCCAGCAGGTACCCCGGGTGGGATGAGCAGTTCTTC. Its protein product is CASRYPGWDEQFF.